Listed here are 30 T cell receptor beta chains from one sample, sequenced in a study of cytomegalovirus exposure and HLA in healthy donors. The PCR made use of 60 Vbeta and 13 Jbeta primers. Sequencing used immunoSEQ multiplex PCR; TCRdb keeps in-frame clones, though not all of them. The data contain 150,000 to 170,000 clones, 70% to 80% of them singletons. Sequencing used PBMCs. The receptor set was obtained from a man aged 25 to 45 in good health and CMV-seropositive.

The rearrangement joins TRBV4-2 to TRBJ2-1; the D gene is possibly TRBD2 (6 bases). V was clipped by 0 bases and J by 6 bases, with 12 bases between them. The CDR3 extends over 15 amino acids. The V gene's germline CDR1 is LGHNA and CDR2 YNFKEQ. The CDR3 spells CASSQDYGGPNEQFF. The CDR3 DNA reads TGTGCCAGCAGCCAAGATTATGGAGGGCCCAATGAGCAGTTCTTC.

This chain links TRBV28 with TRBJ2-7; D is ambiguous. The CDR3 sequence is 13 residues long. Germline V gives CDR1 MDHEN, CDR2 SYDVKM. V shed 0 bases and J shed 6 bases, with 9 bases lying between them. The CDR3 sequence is CASSLWVYSEQYF. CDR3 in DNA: TGTGCCAGCAGTTTATGGGTTTACAGCGAGCAGTACTTC.

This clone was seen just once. The CDR3 protein is CASTGWTNEKLFF. In DNA, the CDR3 is TGTGCCAGCACGGGGTGGACTAATGAAAAACTGTTTTTT. The chain uses TRBV6-1 and TRBJ1-4; D is ambiguous. The CDR3 is 13 residues long. V dropped 7 bases and J dropped 2 bases, with 8 bases sitting between them. From germline, CDR1 is MNHNS and CDR2 SASEGT.

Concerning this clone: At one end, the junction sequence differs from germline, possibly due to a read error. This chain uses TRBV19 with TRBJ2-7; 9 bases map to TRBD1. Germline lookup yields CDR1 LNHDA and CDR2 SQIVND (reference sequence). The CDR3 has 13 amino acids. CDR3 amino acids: CASSRTGVYGQYF. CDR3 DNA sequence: TGTGCCAGTAGCCGGACAGGGGTCTACGGGCAGTACTTC.

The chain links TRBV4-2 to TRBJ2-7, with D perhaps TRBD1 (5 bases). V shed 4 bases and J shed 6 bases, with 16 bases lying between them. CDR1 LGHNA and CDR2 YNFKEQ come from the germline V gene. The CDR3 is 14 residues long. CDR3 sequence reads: CASSPGATWTEQYF. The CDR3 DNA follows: TGTGCCAGCAGCCCTGGGGCGACCTGGACCGAGCAGTACTTC.

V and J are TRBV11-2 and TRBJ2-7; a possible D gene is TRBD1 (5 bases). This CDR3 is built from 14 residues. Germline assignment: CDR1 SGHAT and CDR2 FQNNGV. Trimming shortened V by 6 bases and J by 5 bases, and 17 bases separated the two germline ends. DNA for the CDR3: TGTGCCAGCAGAACCTTTGGGGCCAGCCACGAGCAGTACTTC. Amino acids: CASRTFGASHEQYF.

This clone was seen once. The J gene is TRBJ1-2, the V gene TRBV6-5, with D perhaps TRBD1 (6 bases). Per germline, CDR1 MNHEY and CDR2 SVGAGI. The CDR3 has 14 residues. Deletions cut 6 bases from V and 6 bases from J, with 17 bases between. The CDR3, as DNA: TGTGCCAGCAGGCGGAATACAGGGTTCAATGGCTACACCTTC. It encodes CASRRNTGFNGYTF.

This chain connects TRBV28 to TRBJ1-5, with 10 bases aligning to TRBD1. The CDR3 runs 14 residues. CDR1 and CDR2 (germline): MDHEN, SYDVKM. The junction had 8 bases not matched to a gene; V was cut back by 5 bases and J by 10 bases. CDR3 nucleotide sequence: TGTGCCAGCAGTCTCCCGGGACAGGGGATACCCCAGCATTTT. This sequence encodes CASSLPGQGIPQHF.

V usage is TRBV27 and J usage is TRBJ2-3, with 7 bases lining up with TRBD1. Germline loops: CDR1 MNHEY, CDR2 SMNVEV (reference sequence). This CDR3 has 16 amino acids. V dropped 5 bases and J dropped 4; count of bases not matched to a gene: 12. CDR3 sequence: CASSRQGATGPDTQYF. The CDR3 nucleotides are TGTGCCAGCAGTAGACAGGGAGCAACCGGACCAGATACGCAGTATTTT.

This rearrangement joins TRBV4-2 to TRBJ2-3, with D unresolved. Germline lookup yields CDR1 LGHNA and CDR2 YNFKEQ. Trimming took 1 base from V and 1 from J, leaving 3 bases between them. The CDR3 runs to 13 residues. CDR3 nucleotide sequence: TGTGCCAGCAGCCAAGCCGGCACAGATACGCAGTATTTT. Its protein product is CASSQAGTDTQYF.

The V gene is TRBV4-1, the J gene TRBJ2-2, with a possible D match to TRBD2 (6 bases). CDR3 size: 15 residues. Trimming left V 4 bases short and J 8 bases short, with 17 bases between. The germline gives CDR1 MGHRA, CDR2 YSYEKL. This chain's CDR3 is CASSPQRGSWGELFF. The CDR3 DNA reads TGCGCCAGCAGCCCCCAACGGGGGTCGTGGGGGGAGCTGTTTTTT.

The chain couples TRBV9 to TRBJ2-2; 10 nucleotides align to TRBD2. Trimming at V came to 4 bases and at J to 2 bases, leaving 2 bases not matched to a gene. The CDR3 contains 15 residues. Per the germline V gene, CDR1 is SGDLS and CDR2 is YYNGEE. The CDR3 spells CASSPSGGNTGELFF. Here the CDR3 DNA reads TGTGCCAGCAGCCCTAGCGGGGGAAACACCGGGGAGCTGTTTTTT.

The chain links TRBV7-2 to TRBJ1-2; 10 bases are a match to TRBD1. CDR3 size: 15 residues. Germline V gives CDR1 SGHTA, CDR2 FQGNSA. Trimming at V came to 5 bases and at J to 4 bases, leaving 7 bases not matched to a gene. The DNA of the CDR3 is TGTGCCAGCAGCCCCTCCGGGACAGGGGTCTATGGCTACACCTTC. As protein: CASSPSGTGVYGYTF.

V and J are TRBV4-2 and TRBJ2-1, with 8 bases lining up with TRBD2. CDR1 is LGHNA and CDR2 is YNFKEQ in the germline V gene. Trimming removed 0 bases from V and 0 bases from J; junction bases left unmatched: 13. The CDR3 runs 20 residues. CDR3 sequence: CASSQEPPEKLAASYNEQFF. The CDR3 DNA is TGTGCCAGCAGCCAAGAGCCCCCAGAGAAACTAGCGGCCTCCTACAATGAGCAGTTCTTC.

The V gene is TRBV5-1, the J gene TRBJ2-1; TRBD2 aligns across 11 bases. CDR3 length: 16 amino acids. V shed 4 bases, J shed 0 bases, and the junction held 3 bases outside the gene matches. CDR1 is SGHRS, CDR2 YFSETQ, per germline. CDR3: CASSTTSGGSYNEQFF. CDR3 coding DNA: TGCGCCAGCAGCACTACTAGCGGGGGCTCCTACAATGAGCAGTTCTTC.

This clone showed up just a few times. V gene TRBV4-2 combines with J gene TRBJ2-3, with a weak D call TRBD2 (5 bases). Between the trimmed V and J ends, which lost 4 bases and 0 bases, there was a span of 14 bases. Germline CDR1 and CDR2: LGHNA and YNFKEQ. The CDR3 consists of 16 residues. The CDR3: CASSLQRGGSTDTQYF. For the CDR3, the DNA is TGTGCCAGCAGCCTACAGAGAGGCGGGAGCACAGATACGCAGTATTTT.

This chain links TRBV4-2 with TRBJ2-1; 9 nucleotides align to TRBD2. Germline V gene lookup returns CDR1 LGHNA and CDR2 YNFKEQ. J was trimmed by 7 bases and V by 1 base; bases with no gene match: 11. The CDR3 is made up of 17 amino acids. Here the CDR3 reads CASSQAKEAGGRNEQFF. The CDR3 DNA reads TGTGCCAGCAGCCAAGCTAAGGAAGCGGGAGGAAGGAATGAGCAGTTCTTC.

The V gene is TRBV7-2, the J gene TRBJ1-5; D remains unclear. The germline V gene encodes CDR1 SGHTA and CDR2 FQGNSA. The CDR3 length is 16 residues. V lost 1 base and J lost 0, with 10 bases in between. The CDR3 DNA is TGTGCCAGCAGCTTAGTCTCAGTCAATAGCAATCAGCCCCAGCATTTT. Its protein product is CASSLVSVNSNQPQHF.

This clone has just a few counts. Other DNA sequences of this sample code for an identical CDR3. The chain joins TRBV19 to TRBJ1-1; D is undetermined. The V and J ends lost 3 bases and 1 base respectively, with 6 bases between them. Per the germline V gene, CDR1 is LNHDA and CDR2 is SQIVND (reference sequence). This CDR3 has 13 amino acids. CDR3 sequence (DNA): TGTGCCAGTAGTATTTCACAGAACACTGAAGCTTTCTTT. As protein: CASSISQNTEAFF.

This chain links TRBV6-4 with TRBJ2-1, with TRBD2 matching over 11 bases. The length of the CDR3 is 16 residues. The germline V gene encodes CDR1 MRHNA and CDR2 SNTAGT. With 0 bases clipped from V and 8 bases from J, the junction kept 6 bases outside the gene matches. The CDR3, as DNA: TGTGCCAGCAGTGACTCAGGTAGCGGGAGGGCCCATGAGCAGTTCTTC. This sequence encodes CASSDSGSGRAHEQFF.

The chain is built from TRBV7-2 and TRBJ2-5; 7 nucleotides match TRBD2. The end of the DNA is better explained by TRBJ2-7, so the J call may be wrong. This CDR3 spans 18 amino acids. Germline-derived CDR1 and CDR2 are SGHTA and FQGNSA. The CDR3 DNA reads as TGTGCCAGCAGCCTACAAAGTGGCTCTAGCGGAGCCCCCTACGAGCAGTACTTC. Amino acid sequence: CASSLQSGSSGAPYEQYF.

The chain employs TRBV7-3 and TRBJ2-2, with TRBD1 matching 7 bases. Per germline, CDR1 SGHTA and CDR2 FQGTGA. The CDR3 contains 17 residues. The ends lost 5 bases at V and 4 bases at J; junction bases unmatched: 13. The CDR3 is CASSPPDSPGGTGELFF. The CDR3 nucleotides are TGTGCCAGCAGCCCACCCGACTCTCCAGGGGGCACCGGGGAGCTGTTTTTT.

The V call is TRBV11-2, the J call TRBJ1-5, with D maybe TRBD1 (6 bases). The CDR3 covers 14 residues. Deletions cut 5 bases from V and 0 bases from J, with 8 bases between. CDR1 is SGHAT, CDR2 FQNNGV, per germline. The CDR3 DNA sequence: TGTGCCAGCAGCCAGGGGCTTAGCAATCAGCCCCAGCATTTT. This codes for CASSQGLSNQPQHF.

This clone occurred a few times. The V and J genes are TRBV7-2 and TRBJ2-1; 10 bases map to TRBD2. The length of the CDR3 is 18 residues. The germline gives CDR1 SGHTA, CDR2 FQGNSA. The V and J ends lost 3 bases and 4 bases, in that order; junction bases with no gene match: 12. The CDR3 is CASSFRVQAGGIYNEQFF. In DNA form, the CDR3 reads TGTGCCAGCAGCTTCCGAGTACAAGCGGGAGGGATATACAATGAGCAGTTCTTC. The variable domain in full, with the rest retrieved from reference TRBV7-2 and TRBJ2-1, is GAGVSQSPSNKVTEKGKDVELRCDPISGHTALYWYRQSLGQGLEFLIYFQGNSAPDKSGLPSDRFSAERTGGSVSTLTIQRTQQEDSAVYLCASSFRVQAGGIYNEQFFGPGTRLTVL.

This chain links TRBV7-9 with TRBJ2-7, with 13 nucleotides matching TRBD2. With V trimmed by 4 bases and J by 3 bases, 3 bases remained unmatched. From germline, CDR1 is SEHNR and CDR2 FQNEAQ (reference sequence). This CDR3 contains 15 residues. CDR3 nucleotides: TGTGCCAGCAGCTCCCGGACTAGCGGGAGCTACGAGCAGTACTTC. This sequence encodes CASSSRTSGSYEQYF.

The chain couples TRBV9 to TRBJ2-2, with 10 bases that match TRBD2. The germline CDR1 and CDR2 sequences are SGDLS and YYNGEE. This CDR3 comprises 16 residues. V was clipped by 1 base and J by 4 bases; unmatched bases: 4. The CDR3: CASSVFRTSGTGELFF. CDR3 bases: TGTGCCAGCAGCGTATTTCGGACTAGCGGCACCGGGGAGCTGTTTTTT.

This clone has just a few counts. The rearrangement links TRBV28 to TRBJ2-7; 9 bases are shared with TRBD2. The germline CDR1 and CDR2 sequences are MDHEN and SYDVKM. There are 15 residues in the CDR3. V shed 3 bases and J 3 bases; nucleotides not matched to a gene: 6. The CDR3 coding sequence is TGTGCCAGCAGTTTTTTCGGTAGCGGGAGCTACGAGCAGTACTTC. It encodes CASSFFGSGSYEQYF. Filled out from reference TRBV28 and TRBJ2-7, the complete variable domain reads DVKVTQSSRYLVKRTGEKVFLECVQDMDHENMFWYRQDPGLGLRLIYFSYDVKMKEKGDIPEGYSVSREKKERFSLILESASTNQTSMYLCASSFFGSGSYEQYFGPGTRLTVT.

CDR3 DNA: TGTGCCAGTAGCACGGACTCTGGCGGGGAGCTGTTTTTT. Encoded protein: CASSTDSGGELFF. The chain has TRBV19 and TRBJ2-2; a weak D match, TRBD2 (5 bases). The CDR3 length is 13 residues. Germline V gene sequence: CDR1 LNHDA, CDR2 SQIVND (reference sequence). The V and J ends lost 6 bases and 7 bases respectively, with 12 bases between them.

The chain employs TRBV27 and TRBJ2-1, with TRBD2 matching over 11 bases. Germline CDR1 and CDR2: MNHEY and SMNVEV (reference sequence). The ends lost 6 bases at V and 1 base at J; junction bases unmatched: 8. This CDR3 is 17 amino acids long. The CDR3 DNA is TGTGCCAGCAGCCTAAAAATAGCGGGAGGGTCCTACAATGAGCAGTTCTTC. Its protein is CASSLKIAGGSYNEQFF.

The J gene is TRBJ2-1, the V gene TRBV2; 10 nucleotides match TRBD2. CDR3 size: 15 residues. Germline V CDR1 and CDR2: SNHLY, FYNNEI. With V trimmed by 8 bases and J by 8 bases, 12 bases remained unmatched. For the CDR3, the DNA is TGTGCCAGCTACGAGGCTAGCGGGAGCGGAGATGAGCAGTTCTTC. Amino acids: CASYEASGSGDEQFF.